This TCR beta chain originates from a study of response to subunit inactivated influenza vaccine. Using its own MiXCR run on the RT-PCR reads, TCRdb lists one record per CDR3 protein. The table includes fewer than 600,000 distinct CDR3 sequences, 6.5% to 8% detected once. The table lists this clonotype with a few counts. Germline V gene sequence: CDR1 DFQATT, CDR2 SNEGSKA (reference sequence). With 3 bases clipped from V and 4 bases from J, the junction kept 9 bases outside the gene matches. The CDR3 is 14 amino acids. The J gene is TRBJ2-7, the V gene TRBV20-1; 7 nucleotides align to TRBD1. The sequenced sample was PBMCs from blood, obtained around 25 months after vaccination. The source is a man between 45 and 75 years old who received an inactivated influenza vaccine. The CDR3, as DNA: TGCAGTGCTAGTAACAGGGGCCTTGGGTACGAGCAGTACTTC. As protein: CSASNRGLGYEQYF.